This T cell receptor beta chain was sequenced in a study of blood T cell repertoires in COVID-19. In the original processing: Amplification from reference gene primers served as the basis for estimated nucleated cell counts. Here immunoSEQ multiplex PCR was the method, and the copy in TCRdb shows in-frame clones only, minus some. V, J and clone size reflect that table, while D and trimming were determined from the DNA. Counted here are a few hundred thousand clones, 89% occurring once; the ten biggest clones make up 2.5% to 3.5%. CDR1 is SGHRS, CDR2 YFSETQ, per germline. The CDR3 length is 19 residues. V trimming: 3 bases; J trimming: 9 bases; junction bases outside the gene matches: 19.

The sequence was obtained from a woman aged 50 to 60 who had been exposed to COVID-19. Sequenced input: PBMCs or T cells enriched from blood (not recorded which). The rearrangement uses TRBV5-1 and TRBJ2-1, with 12 positions matching TRBD2. The CDR3 region is CASSWEPSGGAIYGAEQFF. In DNA form, the CDR3 reads TGCGCCAGCAGCTGGGAGCCTAGCGGGGGGGCTATTTACGGCGCTGAGCAGTTCTTC.